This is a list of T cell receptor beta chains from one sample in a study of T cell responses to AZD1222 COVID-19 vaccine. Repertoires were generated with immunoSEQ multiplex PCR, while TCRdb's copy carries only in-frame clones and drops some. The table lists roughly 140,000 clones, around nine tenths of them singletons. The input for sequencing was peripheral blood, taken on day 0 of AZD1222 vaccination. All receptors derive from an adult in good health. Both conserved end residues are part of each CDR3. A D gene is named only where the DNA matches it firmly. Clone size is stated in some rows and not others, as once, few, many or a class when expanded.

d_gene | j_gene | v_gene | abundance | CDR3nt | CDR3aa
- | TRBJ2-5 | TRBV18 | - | TGTGCCAGCTCACCTTCGGGATTACAAGAGACCCAGTACTTC | CASSPSGLQETQYF
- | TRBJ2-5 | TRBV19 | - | TGTGCCAGTAGTAAAGACCTCGGAGCCCAGTACTTC | CASSKDLGAQYF
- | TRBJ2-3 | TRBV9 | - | TGTGCCAGCAGCTCCCAAACAGATACGCAGTATTTT | CASSSQTDTQYF
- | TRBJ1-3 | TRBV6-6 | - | TGTGCCAGCACCCCAAATGCTGGAAACACCATATATTTT | CASTPNAGNTIYF
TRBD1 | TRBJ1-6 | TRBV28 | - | TGTGCCAGCAGGGAACGGCCAGGGGGCGGCTATAATTCACCCCTCCACTTT | CASRERPGGGYNSPLHF
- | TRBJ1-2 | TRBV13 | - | TGTGCCAGCAGCGGCAATGGGCAGCCTAACTATGGCTACACCTTC | CASSGNGQPNYGYTF
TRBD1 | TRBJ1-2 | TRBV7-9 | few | TGTGCCAGCAGCCGACAGGGGAACTCGCTCTATGGCTACACCTTC | CASSRQGNSLYGYTF
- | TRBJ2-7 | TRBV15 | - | TGTGCCACCAGCAGCGCGGCTGGACAGCACTCCTACGAGCAGTACTTC | CATSSAAGQHSYEQYF
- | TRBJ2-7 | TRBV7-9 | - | TGTGCCAGCAGCTTAGGGGCTGGCGGTGGCGAGCAGTACTTC | CASSLGAGGGEQYF
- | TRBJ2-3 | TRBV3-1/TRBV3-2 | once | TGTGCCAGCAGCCAAGTGCTAGTGTCCCCAGATACGCAGTATTTT | CASSQVLVSPDTQYF
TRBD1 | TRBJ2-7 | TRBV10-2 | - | TGCGCCAGCATTAAACAGGGGGCTCTCGACGAGCAGTACTTC | CASIKQGALDEQYF
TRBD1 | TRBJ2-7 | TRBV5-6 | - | TGTGCCAGCAGCCCGACAGGGGGTAACTACGAGCAGTACTTC | CASSPTGGNYEQYF
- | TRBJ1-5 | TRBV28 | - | TGTGCCAGCAGTTTAGCCGGGGGCAATCAGCCCCAGCATTTT | CASSLAGGNQPQHF
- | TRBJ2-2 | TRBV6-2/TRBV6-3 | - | TGTGCCAGCAGTTACAGGACAGTTGTCGGGGAGCTGTTTTTT | CASSYRTVVGELFF
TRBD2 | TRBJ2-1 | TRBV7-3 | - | TGTGCCAGCAGCCTAGGGGGACTAGCGGGAGCCGGTGAGCAGTTCTTC | CASSLGGLAGAGEQFF
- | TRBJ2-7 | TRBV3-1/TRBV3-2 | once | TGTGCCAGCAGCCAAGATCCCGGACTTAAGGGGACCTACGAGCAGTACTTC | CASSQDPGLKGTYEQYF
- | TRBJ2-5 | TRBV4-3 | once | TGCGCCAGCAGCCAGGAGAGCTATTCGGAGACCCAGTACTTC | CASSQESYSETQYF
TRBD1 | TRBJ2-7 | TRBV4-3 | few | TGCGCCAGCAGCCAGGGGACAGGTGATTCCTACGAGCAGTACTTC | CASSQGTGDSYEQYF
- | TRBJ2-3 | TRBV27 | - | TGTGCCAGCAGTTTATGGATCGACTCAGATACGCAGTATTTT | CASSLWIDSDTQYF
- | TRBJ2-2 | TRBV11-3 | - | TGTGCCAGCAGCTTAGAGGCTTTGAGCAGCGAAACCCAGAACACCGGGGAGCTGTTTTTT | CASSLEALSSETQNTGELFF
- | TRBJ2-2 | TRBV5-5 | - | TGTGCCAGCAGGTTAGCCCCCACCGGGGAGCTGTTTTTT | CASRLAPTGELFF
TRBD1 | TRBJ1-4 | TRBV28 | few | TGTGCCTCTAACAGGGGAAGGTACGATGAAAAACTGTTTTTT | CASNRGRYDEKLFF
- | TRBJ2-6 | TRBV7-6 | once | TGTGCCAGCTGGGGGGAGTACTCTGGGGCCAACGTCCTGACTTTC | CASWGEYSGANVLTF
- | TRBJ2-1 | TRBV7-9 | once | TGTGCCAGCAGCTTATCAGGCGGCGCCTACAATGAGCAGTTCTTC | CASSLSGGAYNEQFF
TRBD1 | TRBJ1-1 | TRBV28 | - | TGTGCCAGCAGAGGCCGGGACAGGGAAGGTTTCAACACTGAAGCTTTCTTT | CASRGRDREGFNTEAFF
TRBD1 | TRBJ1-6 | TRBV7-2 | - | TGTGCCAGCAGCTTAGGTGGGACAGTTAATTCACCCCTCCACTTT | CASSLGGTVNSPLHF
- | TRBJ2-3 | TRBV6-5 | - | TGTGCCAGCAGCCACGGGACGATAGATACGCAGTATTTT | CASSHGTIDTQYF
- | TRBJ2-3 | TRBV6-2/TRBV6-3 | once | TGTGCCAGCAGCCATGGACCGGTTAGCACAGATACGCAGTATTTT | CASSHGPVSTDTQYF
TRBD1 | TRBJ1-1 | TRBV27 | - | TGTGCCAGCAGTTTACTTCCTCCGGGACAGGGTGGCACTGAAGCTTTCTTT | CASSLLPPGQGGTEAFF
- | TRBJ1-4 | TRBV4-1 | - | TGCGCCAGCAGCCAAGTCTCCGGGACGAATGAAAAACTGTTTTTT | CASSQVSGTNEKLFF
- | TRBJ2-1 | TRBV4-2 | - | TGTGCCAGCAGCCCCCGCTCGAGGGCAGTGGAGGGCAATGAGCAGTTCTTC | CASSPRSRAVEGNEQFF
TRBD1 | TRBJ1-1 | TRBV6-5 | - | TGTGCCAGCAGTTACCCGGGACAGGGGAGATTCGGAGCTTTCTTT | CASSYPGQGRFGAFF
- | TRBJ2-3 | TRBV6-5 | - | TGTGCCAGCAAGAGCGGCTGGTCAGGGGATACGCAGTATTTT | CASKSGWSGDTQYF
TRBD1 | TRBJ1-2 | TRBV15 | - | TGTGCCACCAGCAGGGGAACCGGGACAGCTACCTCCGGCTACACCTTC | CATSRGTGTATSGYTF
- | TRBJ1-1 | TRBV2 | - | TGTGCCATGACCACTGCGAACACTGAAGCTTTCTTT | CAMTTANTEAFF
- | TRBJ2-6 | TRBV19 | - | TGTGCCAGTAGTATTATGGGGGCTGCTGGGGCCAACGTCCTGACTTTC | CASSIMGAAGANVLTF
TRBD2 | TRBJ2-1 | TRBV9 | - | TGTGCCAGCAGCGTAGCTCCTCTAGCGGGAGATGGCAATGAGCAGTTCTTC | CASSVAPLAGDGNEQFF
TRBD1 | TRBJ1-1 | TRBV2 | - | TGTGCCAGCACAGGACAGGCTGGCACTGAAGCTTTCTTT | CASTGQAGTEAFF